This entry lists 10 T cell receptor beta chains sequenced from one sample in a study of cytomegalovirus exposure and HLA in healthy donors. The PCR had 60 Vbeta and 13 Jbeta primers. Sequencing used immunoSEQ multiplex PCR; TCRdb keeps in-frame clones, though not all of them. The sample contains under 200,000 clones, about 78% of which appear only once. Material: PBMCs. All receptors come from a man in his sixties in good health and CMV-seronegative.

As for this clone: One junction end does not reproduce the germline sequence, and a read error may be involved. J is TRBJ1-5 and V is TRBV7-9; TRBD1 agrees at 8 bases. The CDR3 is 17 residues long. Germline CDR1 and CDR2: SEHNR and FQNEAQ (reference sequence). DNA for the CDR3: TGTGCCAGCAGCTTAGGGACAGGGCCCTACAGCAATCAGCCCCAGAATTTT. This gives the protein CASSLGTGPYSNQPQNF.

Only a few counts were recorded for this clone. This chain connects TRBV4-1 to TRBJ1-5; the D gene is possibly TRBD1 (6 bases). The length of the CDR3 is 13 residues. Germline-derived CDR1 and CDR2 are MGHRA and YSYEKL. V was cut by 8 bases and J by 6 bases, with 14 bases left in between. CDR3 sequence (DNA): TGCGCCAGCGCGAGGGGGATCGGTCAGCCCCAGCATTTT. It specifies CASARGIGQPQHF.

The chain employs TRBV15 and TRBJ1-2; 9 positions match TRBD1. The germline CDR1 and CDR2 sequences are LNHNV and YYDKDF (reference sequence). The CDR3 extends over 13 amino acids. J was trimmed by 2 bases and V by 5 bases; bases with no gene match: 0. CDR3 in DNA: TGTGCCACCAGCGGACAGGGGAACTATGGCTACACCTTC. Protein sequence: CATSGQGNYGYTF.

The V call is TRBV6-5, the J call TRBJ2-3; TRBD1 matches 9 bases. Trimming at V came to 2 bases and at J to 2 bases, leaving 5 bases not matched to a gene. CDR3 length equals 16 residues. Per the germline V gene, CDR1 is MNHEY and CDR2 is SVGAGI. CDR3: CASSYTGDRVTDTQYF. Here the CDR3 DNA reads TGTGCCAGCAGTTACACGGGGGACAGGGTCACAGATACGCAGTATTTT.

This clone was seen a few times. CDR3 loop: CASSLGTSGYNEQFF. DNA for the CDR3: TGTGCCAGCAGTTTAGGGACTAGCGGATACAATGAGCAGTTCTTC. The V gene is TRBV28, the J gene TRBJ2-1; 11 positions match TRBD2. The CDR3 sequence is 15 residues long. Trimming at V came to 2 bases and at J to 4 bases, leaving 1 base not matched to a gene. Germline CDR1 MDHEN, CDR2 SYDVKM.

The chain joins TRBV15 to TRBJ2-5; D is ambiguous. This CDR3 has 15 amino acids. The V and J ends lost 1 base and 4 bases respectively, with 13 bases between them. Per germline, CDR1 LNHNV and CDR2 YYDKDF (reference sequence). DNA of the CDR3: TGTGCCACCAGCAGAGCTAGAACTGCCGCAGAGACCCAGTACTTC. Its protein product is CATSRARTAAETQYF.

This chain links TRBV9 with TRBJ2-2; 9 bases align to TRBD2. V was pared by 0 bases and J by 3 bases, with 6 bases of the junction left unmatched. CDR3 length equals 17 residues. CDR1 SGDLS and CDR2 YYNGEE come from the germline V gene. The CDR3, as DNA: TGTGCCAGCAGCGTAGCTTCCCTAGCGGGACACACCGGGGAGCTGTTTTTT. It codes for CASSVASLAGHTGELFF.

V and J are TRBV2 and TRBJ2-3; D remains unclear. Trimming removed 3 bases at V and 0 bases at J, with 7 bases between. The CDR3 is 14 residues long. Germline CDR1 reads SNHLY; CDR2 reads FYNNEI. DNA for the CDR3: TGTGCCAGCAGTGACCCAACTAGCACAGATACGCAGTATTTT. This encodes CASSDPTSTDTQYF.

The chain has TRBV29-1 and TRBJ2-1, with TRBD1 as a possible D gene (5 bases). V was clipped by 3 bases and J by 10 bases, with 22 bases between them. Germline V gene data show CDR1 as SQVTM and CDR2 as ANQGSEA. This CDR3 is 15 amino acids long. The CDR3 nucleotides read TGCAGCGTTGATCGTCCCCAGGGTTTCGGAAGGGAGCAGTTCTTC. It specifies CSVDRPQGFGREQFF.

The chain has TRBV5-6 and TRBJ2-1; TRBD2 matches at 16 bases. This CDR3 region has 18 residues. The ends lost 4 bases at V and 6 bases at J; junction bases unmatched: 10. Germline values: CDR1 SGHDT, CDR2 YYEEEE. Here the CDR3 reads CASSPGLAGGPLSNEQFF. The CDR3, as DNA: TGTGCCAGCAGCCCGGGACTAGCGGGAGGGCCTCTTTCCAATGAGCAGTTCTTC.